The 22 T cell receptor beta chains below come from one sample, sequenced in a study of blood T cell repertoires in COVID-19. Produced via immunoSEQ multiplex PCR; TCRdb's table is partial and in-frame only. The sample consists of roughly 130,000 clones, 84% of them appearing once. Sequencing was carried out using peripheral blood. The receptor set was obtained from a woman younger than 45 who had recovered from COVID-19.

The V gene is TRBV5-1, the J gene TRBJ2-2; D ambiguous. The V gene's germline CDR1 is SGHRS and CDR2 YFSETQ. V was cut by 0 bases and J by 5 bases, with 5 bases left in between. The CDR3 runs 13 residues. The CDR3, as DNA: TGCGCCAGCAGCTTGGCCATGACCGGGGAGCTGTTTTTT. Translated: CASSLAMTGELFF. The whole variable domain, filled in from reference TRBV5-1 and TRBJ2-2, reads KAGVTQTPRYLIKTRGQQVTLSCSPISGHRSVSWYQQTPGQGLQFLFEYFSETQRNKGNFPGRFSGRQFSNSRSEMNVSTLELGDSALYLCASSLAMTGELFFGEGSRLTVL.

V gene TRBV5-5 combines with J gene TRBJ2-5, with 7 bases identical to TRBD1. Germline CDR1 reads SGHKS; CDR2 reads YYEKEE (reference sequence). After removal of 3 bases from V and 2 bases from J, the junction contained 4 bases not matched to a gene. The CDR3 covers 14 residues. As DNA, the CDR3 is TGTGCCAGCAGCTCTGGGACAGTTCAAGAGACCCAGTACTTC. This sequence encodes CASSSGTVQETQYF.

This clone has just a few counts. V is TRBV4-1 and J is TRBJ2-5; D perhaps matches TRBD2 (6 bases). Trimming pared 4 bases from V and 2 bases from J, leaving 14 bases between. The CDR3 loop spans 15 amino acids. The germline V gene encodes CDR1 MGHRA and CDR2 YSYEKL. The CDR3 DNA reads TGCGCCAGCAGCCCCACGGGGGAACAGCAAGAGACCCAGTACTTC. It yields the protein CASSPTGEQQETQYF.

The rearrangement links TRBV27 to TRBJ1-2, with D perhaps matching TRBD1 (6 bases). CDR1 and CDR2 (germline): MNHEY, SMNVEV (reference sequence). The CDR3 has 15 residues. V dropped 2 bases and J dropped 1 base, with 11 bases sitting between them. The CDR3 loop is CASSLGQTLNYGYTF. The CDR3 nucleotides are TGTGCCAGCAGTTTAGGACAGACACTTAACTATGGCTACACCTTC.

The chain carries TRBV6-1 and TRBJ1-5; 12 bases are shared with TRBD1. V trimming: 3 bases; J trimming: 6 bases; junction bases outside the gene matches: 12. CDR1 and CDR2 (germline): MNHNS, SASEGT. CDR3 length equals 18 residues. The chain's CDR3 is CASSEFLPGQGARQPQHF. Written as DNA, the CDR3 is TGTGCCAGCAGTGAGTTTCTTCCGGGACAGGGGGCTCGTCAGCCCCAGCATTTT.

The J gene is TRBJ2-5, the V gene TRBV18, with TRBD1 as a possible D gene (5 bases). Germline CDR1 KGHSH, CDR2 LQKENI. V was trimmed by 3 bases and J by 0 bases, leaving 17 bases between them. The CDR3 covers 17 residues. CDR3 region: CASSPVDYRLYQETQYF. The CDR3 bases are TGTGCCAGCTCACCTGTAGATTACAGGTTATACCAAGAGACCCAGTACTTC.

The chain carries TRBV19 and TRBJ2-3, with D possibly being TRBD1 (6 bases). CDR1 and CDR2 (germline): LNHDA, SQIVND (reference sequence). V lost 6 bases and J lost 2, with 15 bases in between. The CDR3 covers 15 residues. CDR3 in amino acids: CASSPRDKPTDTQYF. The CDR3 coding sequence is TGTGCCAGTAGCCCCCGGGACAAGCCCACAGATACGCAGTATTTT.

V usage is TRBV30 and J usage is TRBJ1-1; 7 nucleotides agree with TRBD1. CDR1 is GTSNPN and CDR2 is SVGIG in the germline V gene (reference sequence). The CDR3 is made up of 18 amino acids. The J segment lost 0 bases and the V segment lost 3 bases, leaving 16 bases of the junction unmatched. CDR3 loop: CAWSPGGQGDVVNTEAFF. CDR3 in DNA: TGTGCCTGGAGCCCCGGGGGCCAGGGGGACGTTGTGAACACTGAAGCTTTCTTT.

The V gene is TRBV18, the J gene TRBJ2-7, with D perhaps TRBD2 (5 bases). Trimming left V 3 bases short and J 3 bases short, with 18 bases between. Germline CDR1 reads KGHSH; CDR2 reads LQKENI. This CDR3 has 16 residues. As DNA, the CDR3 is TGTGCCAGCTCACCCCCGAGGCTAGCTGATAACTACGAGCAGTACTTC. Its translation: CASSPPRLADNYEQYF.

The rearrangement uses TRBV11-2 and TRBJ2-7; weak D call: TRBD2 (6 bases). CDR1 SGHAT and CDR2 FQNNGV come from the germline V gene. This CDR3 region has 17 residues. The V and J ends lost 8 bases and 1 base respectively, with 24 bases between them. The CDR3 loop is CASSKTHTGTVSYEQYF. Written as DNA, the CDR3 is TGTGCCAGCTCGAAAACCCACACCGGGACTGTATCCTACGAGCAGTACTTC.

This sequence joins TRBV5-1 and TRBJ1-1, with D maybe TRBD1 (6 bases). This CDR3 contains 16 residues. Per germline, CDR1 SGHRS and CDR2 YFSETQ. V lost 4 bases and J 0 bases, leaving 16 bases between the germline ends. The CDR3 here is CASSRPGEPLNTEAFF. The CDR3 nucleotides are TGCGCCAGCAGCCGCCCAGGGGAACCCTTGAACACTGAAGCTTTCTTT.

This clone has more than one count but fewer than ten. The gene calls are TRBV18 and TRBJ2-1; possible D gene TRBD2, 6 bases. Germline CDR1 and CDR2: KGHSH and LQKENI. Trimming removed 6 bases from V and 1 base from J, with 16 bases in between. CDR3 length: 16 residues. CDR3 sequence: CASSTSRLGSYNEQFF. CDR3 in DNA: TGTGCCAGCTCCACTTCGCGACTAGGGTCCTACAATGAGCAGTTCTTC.

This sequence joins TRBV30 and TRBJ1-3, with 7 nucleotides matching TRBD1. Germline loops: CDR1 GTSNPN, CDR2 SVGIG (reference sequence). The CDR3 totals 15 residues. J was trimmed by 1 base and V by 7 bases; bases with no gene match: 10. This CDR3 reads CASTSGGGSGNTIYF. In nucleotides, the CDR3 is TGTGCCTCTACTTCAGGGGGTGGGTCTGGAAACACCATATATTTT.

The gene calls are TRBV2 and TRBJ1-1; D call uncertain. Trimming left V 5 bases short and J 7 bases short, with 11 bases between. This CDR3 comprises 12 residues. The germline CDR1 and CDR2 sequences are SNHLY and FYNNEI. CDR3 sequence (DNA): TGTGCCAGCAGTTCCCTCAGGCTTGAAGCTTTCTTT. It yields the protein CASSSLRLEAFF.

The chain combines TRBV27 with TRBJ1-1; possibly TRBD1 for D (6 bases). CDR1 and CDR2 from the germline V gene are MNHEY and SMNVEV (reference sequence). The germline V and J ends were trimmed by 9 bases and 1 base, with 18 bases remaining between them. This CDR3 is built from 15 residues. The CDR3 region has the DNA TGTGCCAGAAGCCGGCAGACAGGACAGAACACTGAAGCTTTCTTT. Amino acid sequence: CARSRQTGQNTEAFF.

The V gene is TRBV5-1, the J gene TRBJ1-5; 7 bases match TRBD1. Germline values: CDR1 SGHRS, CDR2 YFSETQ. V shed 4 bases and J 7 bases; nucleotides not matched to a gene: 5. CDR3 length equals 13 residues. In DNA form, the CDR3 reads TGCGCCAGCAGCATCCGACAGGGCCAGCCCCAGCATTTT. Its protein product is CASSIRQGQPQHF. The whole variable domain, remainder taken from reference TRBV5-1 and TRBJ1-5, is KAGVTQTPRYLIKTRGQQVTLSCSPISGHRSVSWYQQTPGQGLQFLFEYFSETQRNKGNFPGRFSGRQFSNSRSEMNVSTLELGDSALYLCASSIRQGQPQHFGDGTRLSIL.

The rearrangement links TRBV11-2 to TRBJ2-1; 7 bases are shared with TRBD1. With 3 bases clipped from V and 0 bases from J, the junction kept 14 bases outside the gene matches. CDR3 length: 19 amino acids. The germline CDR1 and CDR2 sequences are SGHAT and FQNNGV. CDR3 loop: CASSFLEGQPQPSYNEQFF. The CDR3 DNA follows: TGTGCCAGCAGCTTTCTCGAGGGACAGCCTCAGCCCTCCTACAATGAGCAGTTCTTC.

The chain recombines TRBV6-5 with TRBJ2-7, with 8 nucleotides matching TRBD2. The CDR3 loop spans 14 amino acids. Unmatched junction bases numbered 7, after V lost 2 bases and J lost 7 bases. Per the germline V gene, CDR1 is MNHEY and CDR2 is SVGAGI. DNA of the CDR3: TGTGCCAGCAGTTACCTAAGCGGGAGTGATGAGCAGTACTTC. This translates into CASSYLSGSDEQYF.

The chain is built from TRBV6-5 and TRBJ2-1, with 8 bases fitting TRBD2. Germline V gives CDR1 MNHEY, CDR2 SVGAGI. There are 13 residues in the CDR3. Trimming removed 7 bases from V and 8 bases from J; junction bases left unmatched: 7. The CDR3: CASKSGSIDEQFF. The CDR3 nucleotides read TGTGCCAGCAAAAGCGGGAGTATCGATGAGCAGTTCTTC.

J is TRBJ2-7 and V is TRBV7-9, with D uncertain. CDR1 and CDR2 from the germline V gene are SEHNR and FQNEAQ (reference sequence). The V gene lost 2 bases and the J gene lost 6 bases, with 11 bases spanning the gap. The CDR3 is made up of 13 amino acids. The CDR3 DNA is TGTGCCAGCAGCTTATCGCCCCGGAGCGAGCAGTACTTC. Encoded protein: CASSLSPRSEQYF.

The chain uses TRBV6-5 and TRBJ1-2; TRBD1 aligns across 7 bases. V was clipped by 5 bases and J by 5 bases; unmatched bases: 8. The germline V gene has CDR1 MNHEY and CDR2 SVGAGI. This CDR3 is 14 amino acids long. The CDR3 region has the DNA TGTGCCAGCAGTCGGGACAGCCGCGGATATGGCTACACCTTC. Its protein is CASSRDSRGYGYTF.

The CDR3, as DNA: TGTGCCAGCTCACCGGAACAGGGTCAGCCCCAGCATTTT. Its translation is CASSPEQGQPQHF. The chain has TRBV18 and TRBJ1-5; the D gene is possibly TRBD1 (6 bases). The length of the CDR3 is 13 residues. Germline-derived CDR1 and CDR2 are KGHSH and LQKENI. V lost 3 bases, J lost 6 bases, and 9 bases lay in between.